This T cell receptor beta chain was captured in a study of CD8 T cells in ankylosing spondylitis (dated by TCRdb to between 2016 and 2019). For context, the study as a whole: To find TCR variants linked to disease, the study profiled T cell receptor beta repertoires in ankylosing spondylitis patients and healthy donors. The full study cohort was made up of under 30 ankylosing spondylitis patients and 108 healthy donors. Samples of peripheral blood were taken, and for ankylosing spondylitis patients, synovial fluid was collected as well.

Synovial fluid samples were matched to blood samples from the same ankylosing spondylitis patients. Study-wide findings and limitations: Some of the motif variants had been reported before in the synovial fluid and blood of reactive arthritis patients, a finding that suggests common disease-initiation mechanisms. A TCR beta motif of several highly homologous amino acid variants appeared characteristic of blood from ankylosing spondylitis patients. The disease-linked clones had a CD8+ phenotype and were found at relatively low frequencies in peripheral blood. The disease-linked clones were reported as significantly enriched in matched synovial fluid samples from ankylosing spondylitis patients.

The sample was run on an Illumina HiSeq 2500. TCR beta libraries were prepared by quantitative 5'-RACE with molecular barcodes. From the authors' description of their analysis: To identify disease-linked TCR variants, a new computational method was used, one built on a probabilistic model of VDJ rearrangement. TCRdb reprocessing: public reads trimmed at Q25 with fastp, clones called with MiXCR, in-frame beta chains kept. Identical CDR3 protein sequences are pooled into one entry, listed with their most common genes and DNA. These V and J calls rely on TCRdb rather than the paper's analysis. In all, the sample holds some 130,000 distinct CDR3 sequences, and roughly 8% of those were seen once. The top ten constitute under 7.5% of the sample. The CDR3 covers 15 residues, taking in both the cysteine and the phenylalanine. The read is trimmed to its CDR3 DNA, 45 bases read in frame from base 1. V is shortened by 0 bases, J by 3 bases, and the region joining them spans 15 bases. Via the germline V gene (reference sequence), CDR1 is DFQATT and CDR2 SNEGSKA.

Comment on this clonotype: There is no known antigen for this receptor. Base qualities are missing; no much larger clone stands one base away.

The sequencing input was synovial fluid, either unsorted or a sorted T cell fraction (not recorded which). This receptor chain uses TRBV20-1 and TRBJ2-7, and TRBD1 may be the D gene, going by 5 matching bases. The TCR sequence derives from a male donor with ankylosing spondylitis. DNA sequence: TGCAGTGCTAGAGATAGTTCCCGACAGATCTACGAGCAGTACTTC. Its coded protein is CSARDSSRQIYEQYF.